This TCR beta chain was retrieved from a study of T cells after posttransplantation cyclophosphamide. Study results and caveats: Donor-recipient repertoire similarity was low at 1-2 months, rising over year one. TRB overlap between skin or GI tissue T cells and blood was limited. After PTCy, TRB diversity resembled that of CNI/methotrexate controls.

About this clone itself: The antigen remains undetermined.

The naive gate required viable CD3+CD4+ or CD3+CD8+ cells with CCR7+CD45RA+CD45RO-CD95-CD27+CD28+ phenotype. Peripheral blood was collected from the related graft donor on the marrow donation day. The table came from immunoSEQ multiplex PCR; TCRdb's copy has only in-frame clones and leaves some out. The sample lists about 32,000 clones, around 90% occurring once. This sequence was found in a man aged 25-45 years in good health and a related stem cell transplant donor. The sequencing sample was made of naive CD4+ T cells sorted from blood.

The CDR3 sequence is CSARATEAFF. The CDR3 region has the DNA TGCAGTGCTCGCGCTACTGAAGCTTTCTTT. The chain carries TRBV20-1 and TRBJ1-1; D is undetermined. The germline V gene has CDR1 DFQATT and CDR2 SNEGSKA (reference sequence). Trimming stripped 5 bases from V and 5 bases from J, with 6 bases between. This CDR3 spans 10 amino acids.